The sequence of this TCR beta chain was determined in a study of cytomegalovirus exposure and HLA in healthy donors. The assay was immunoSEQ multiplex PCR, and TCRdb's table has in-frame clones only and misses some. The sample carries 130,000 to 150,000 clones, 80% to 90% recorded once. The germline V gene has CDR1 MDHEN and CDR2 SYDVKM. The germline V and J ends were trimmed by 10 bases and 3 bases, with 19 bases remaining between them. This CDR3 is 14 amino acids long. Study results and limitations: For most TCR sequences rarity was the rule, although some public TCRs occurred in many donors. The authors enumerated over 150 TCR beta chains as linked to cytomegalovirus.

Comment on this clone: The antigen remains unidentified.

The chain combines TRBV28 with TRBJ2-7, with a weak D call TRBD2 (5 bases). This sequence was found in a man aged 18 to 29 in good health and CMV-seropositive. Sequencing was performed on PBMCs. This CDR3 is CATLQTGMGYEQYF. The CDR3 DNA follows: TGTGCCACCCTCCAAACGGGGATGGGCTACGAGCAGTACTTC.